The 15 T cell receptor beta chains given below trace back to one sample, sequenced in a study of control samples from healthy donors and cancer patients. Generated by immunoSEQ multiplex PCR, the TCRdb table keeps only in-frame clones and is missing some. The table includes about 49,000 clones, around 86% detected once. The sample consisted of PBMCs. The receptors shown here come from a woman aged 45-60 years with lung cancer.

The V and J genes are TRBV24-1 and TRBJ1-2; 7 nucleotides agree with TRBD1. The CDR3 loop spans 15 amino acids. Trimming took 6 bases from V and 3 from J; bases not matched to a gene: 9. Germline V gene lookup returns CDR1 KGHDR and CDR2 SFDVKD. The CDR3 is CATSRGTDLDYGYTF. The DNA for the CDR3 is TGTGCCACCAGTCGAGGGACAGACCTCGACTATGGCTACACCTTC.

The chain combines TRBV7-9 with TRBJ1-2, with D maybe TRBD1 (5 bases). V shed 7 bases and J shed 4 bases, with 13 bases lying between them. Germline CDR1 is SEHNR and CDR2 is FQNEAQ (reference sequence). The CDR3 has 13 amino acids. The CDR3 bases are TGTGCCAGCACCCTTGTCCAGGGCTATGGCTACACCTTC. It specifies CASTLVQGYGYTF.

This clone was seen only once. J is TRBJ1-2 and V is TRBV7-9; unclear D gene. Germline lookup yields CDR1 SEHNR and CDR2 FQNEAQ (reference sequence). The CDR3 runs to 14 residues. The germline V and J ends were trimmed by 4 bases and 4 bases, with 13 bases remaining between them. The CDR3 DNA follows: TGTGCCAGCAGCTCTCCGGGTCGCGTCTATGGCTACACCTTC. Translation gives CASSSPGRVYGYTF.

Only one count was recorded for this clone. The rearrangement links TRBV29-1 to TRBJ2-3; TRBD2 matches 10 bases. The CDR3 has 14 residues. V lost 7 bases, J lost 6 bases, and 10 bases stayed unmatched. The germline CDR1 and CDR2 sequences are SQVTM and ANQGSEA. CDR3: CSGKPLAGLDTQYF. CDR3 DNA sequence: TGCAGCGGCAAACCACTAGCGGGGTTGGATACGCAGTATTTT.

By sample fraction, this clone is medium-sized (0.01 to 0.1%). The J gene is TRBJ1-2, the V gene TRBV4-1; D might be TRBD1 (6 bases). This CDR3 is 14 amino acids long. The germline V gene has CDR1 MGHRA and CDR2 YSYEKL. V was shortened by 0 bases and J by 7 bases, with 12 bases between the two germline ends. CDR3: CASSQEQGVLGYTF. The CDR3 DNA reads TGCGCCAGCAGCCAAGAACAGGGTGTACTTGGCTACACCTTC.

This clone was detected once. The rearrangement uses TRBV5-1 and TRBJ2-1; 8 bases fit TRBD2. CDR1 and CDR2 (germline): SGHRS, YFSETQ. J lost 6 bases, V lost 0 bases, and 8 bases had no gene match. This CDR3 contains 16 residues. CDR3 residues: CASSLGSGGTSNEQFF. The CDR3 region has the DNA TGCGCCAGCAGCTTGGGGAGCGGGGGCACAAGCAATGAGCAGTTCTTC.

The rearrangement uses TRBV27 and TRBJ2-1; 7 bases align to TRBD2. The ends lost 3 bases at V and 5 bases at J; junction bases unmatched: 13. Per germline, CDR1 MNHEY and CDR2 SMNVEV (reference sequence). There are 17 residues in the CDR3. CDR3 sequence (DNA): TGTGCCAGCAGTTTGCGGGAGCGCGCTCTTATTAACAATGAGCAGTTCTTC. This gives the protein CASSLRERALINNEQFF.

This chain links TRBV24-1 with TRBJ2-7; a weak D match, TRBD2 (5 bases). V was trimmed by 5 bases and J by 7 bases, leaving 8 bases between them. CDR1 and CDR2 (germline): KGHDR, SFDVKD. The CDR3 is 11 amino acids. The CDR3 region is CATSGGREQYF. The CDR3 DNA is TGTGCCACCAGTGGTGGGAGAGAGCAGTACTTC.

The V and J genes are TRBV11-2 and TRBJ1-1; tentatively, D is TRBD1 (5 bases). CDR1 and CDR2 (germline): SGHAT, FQNNGV. V lost 5 bases to trimming and J lost 1 base, with 17 bases between them. The CDR3 loop spans 16 amino acids. The CDR3 spells CASSASPGRANTEAFF. The CDR3 DNA is TGTGCCAGCAGCGCATCTCCGGGCAGGGCGAACACTGAAGCTTTCTTT.

This chain connects TRBV5-1 to TRBJ2-6; tentatively, D is TRBD1 or TRBD2 (6 bases each). Trimming stripped 2 bases from V and 2 bases from J, with 17 bases between. The CDR3 consists of 18 residues. Germline V gene data show CDR1 as SGHRS and CDR2 as YFSETQ. The CDR3 region is CASSLGGTTLTGANVLTF. The CDR3 DNA reads TGCGCCAGCAGCTTAGGGGGGACGACTCTGACTGGGGCCAACGTCCTGACTTTC. Variable domain in full (rest from reference TRBV5-1 and TRBJ2-6): KAGVTQTPRYLIKTRGQQVTLSCSPISGHRSVSWYQQTPGQGLQFLFEYFSETQRNKGNFPGRFSGRQFSNSRSEMNVSTLELGDSALYLCASSLGGTTLTGANVLTFGAGSRLTVL.

The table lists this clone with a few counts. V usage is TRBV7-9 and J usage is TRBJ1-2, with TRBD1 identical over 10 bases. Losses at the gene ends were 5 bases for V and 8 bases for J; bases not matched to a gene: 8. The germline V gene has CDR1 SEHNR and CDR2 FQNEAQ (reference sequence). The CDR3 sequence is 14 residues long. For the CDR3, the DNA is TGTGCCAGCAGCCGACAGGGGGCTATGTGGGGCTACACCTTC. Protein sequence: CASSRQGAMWGYTF.

This chain joins TRBV19 and TRBJ2-1; tentatively, D is TRBD1 or TRBD2 (5 bases each). CDR3 length equals 13 residues. With 8 bases removed from V and 0 bases from J, the gap between germline ends came to 8 bases. The germline CDR1 and CDR2 sequences are LNHDA and SQIVND (reference sequence). The DNA for the CDR3 is TGTGCCAGTGGGACGCACTCCTACAATGAGCAGTTCTTC. The encoded protein is CASGTHSYNEQFF.

This clone was observed once. This chain uses TRBV10-3 with TRBJ1-1; a weak D match, TRBD1 (5 bases). This CDR3 is 11 amino acids long. Looked up from germline, CDR1 is ENHRY and CDR2 is SYGVKD. Trimming took 6 bases from V and 12 from J, leaving 14 bases between them. CDR3: CAISTGLKTFF. Written as DNA, the CDR3 is TGTGCCATCAGCACGGGACTAAAGACTTTCTTT.

This rearrangement joins TRBV7-2 to TRBJ1-1; D is undetermined. Between the trimmed V and J ends, which lost 3 bases and 7 bases, there was a span of 12 bases. CDR3 length: 13 residues. The germline CDR1 and CDR2 sequences are SGHTA and FQGNSA. The chain's CDR3 is CASSFSGLSEAFF. The CDR3 region has the DNA TGTGCCAGCAGCTTTTCTGGTCTGAGTGAAGCTTTCTTT.

This clone was detected once. This chain joins TRBV6-2 or TRBV6-3 and TRBJ1-2; tentatively, D is TRBD1 (6 bases). Germline V gene sequence: CDR1 MNHEY, CDR2 SVGEGT. This CDR3 is 13 amino acids long. The V and J ends lost 6 bases and 8 bases respectively, with 16 bases between them. CDR3 region: CASSLGQSIGYTF. CDR3 in DNA: TGTGCCAGCAGCCTTGGACAGTCAATCGGCTACACCTTC.